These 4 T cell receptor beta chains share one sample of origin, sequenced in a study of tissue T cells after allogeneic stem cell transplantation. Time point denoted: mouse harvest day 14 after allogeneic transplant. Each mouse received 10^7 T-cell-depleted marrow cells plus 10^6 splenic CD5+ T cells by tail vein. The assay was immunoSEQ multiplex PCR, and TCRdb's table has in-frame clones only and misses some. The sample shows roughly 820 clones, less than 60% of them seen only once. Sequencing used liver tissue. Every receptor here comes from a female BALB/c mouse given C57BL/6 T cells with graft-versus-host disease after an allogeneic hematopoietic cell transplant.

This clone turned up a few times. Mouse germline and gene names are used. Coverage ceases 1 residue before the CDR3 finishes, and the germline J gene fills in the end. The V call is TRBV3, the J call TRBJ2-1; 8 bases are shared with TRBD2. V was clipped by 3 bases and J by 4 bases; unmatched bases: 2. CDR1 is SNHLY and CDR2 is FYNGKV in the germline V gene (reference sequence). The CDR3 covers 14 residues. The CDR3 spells CASSFLGGYAEQFF. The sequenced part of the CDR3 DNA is TGTGCCAGCAGCTTTCTGGGGGGTTATGCTGAGCAGTTC.

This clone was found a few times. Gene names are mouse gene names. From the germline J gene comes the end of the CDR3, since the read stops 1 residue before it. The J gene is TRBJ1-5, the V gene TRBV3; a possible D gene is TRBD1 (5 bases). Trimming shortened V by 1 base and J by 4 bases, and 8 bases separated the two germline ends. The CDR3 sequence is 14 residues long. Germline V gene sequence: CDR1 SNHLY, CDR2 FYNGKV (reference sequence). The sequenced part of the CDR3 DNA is TGTGCCAGCAGCTTAGTGGGGGGGAACCAGGCTCCGCTT. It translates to CASSLVGGNQAPL. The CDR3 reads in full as CASSLVGGNQAPLF.

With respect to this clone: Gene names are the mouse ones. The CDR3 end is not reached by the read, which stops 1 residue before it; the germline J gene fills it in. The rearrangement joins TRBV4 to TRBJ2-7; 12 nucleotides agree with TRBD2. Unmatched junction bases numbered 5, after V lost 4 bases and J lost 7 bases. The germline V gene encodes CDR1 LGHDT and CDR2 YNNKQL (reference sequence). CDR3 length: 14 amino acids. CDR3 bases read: TGTGCCAGCAGCTTTGACTGGGGGGGCATGGAACAGTAC. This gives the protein CASSFDWGGMEQY. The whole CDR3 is CASSFDWGGMEQYF.

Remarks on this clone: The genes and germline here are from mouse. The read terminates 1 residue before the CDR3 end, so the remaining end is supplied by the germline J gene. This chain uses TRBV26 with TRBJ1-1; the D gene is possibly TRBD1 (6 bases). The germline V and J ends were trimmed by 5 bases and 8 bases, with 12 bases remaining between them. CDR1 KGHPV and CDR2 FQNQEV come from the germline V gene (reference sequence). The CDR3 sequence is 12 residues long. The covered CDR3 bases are TGTGCCAGCAGTTCACAGGGAAGGGAAGTCTTC. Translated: CASSSQGREVF. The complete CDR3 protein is CASSSQGREVFF.